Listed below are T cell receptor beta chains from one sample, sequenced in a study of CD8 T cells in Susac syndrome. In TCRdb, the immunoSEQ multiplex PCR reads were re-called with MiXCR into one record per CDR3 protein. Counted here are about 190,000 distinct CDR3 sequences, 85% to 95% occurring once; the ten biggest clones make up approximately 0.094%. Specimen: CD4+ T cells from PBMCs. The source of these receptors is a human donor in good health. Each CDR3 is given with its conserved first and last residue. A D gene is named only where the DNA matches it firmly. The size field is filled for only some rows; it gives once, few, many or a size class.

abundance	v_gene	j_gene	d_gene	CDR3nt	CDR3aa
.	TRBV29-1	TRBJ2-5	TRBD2	TGCAGCGCCGGATCTAGCGGGGGCCAAGAGACCCAGTACTTC	CSAGSSGGQETQYF
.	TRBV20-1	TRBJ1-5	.	TGCAGTGCCCAGGGACACAGCAATCAGCCCCAGCATTTT	CSAQGHSNQPQHF
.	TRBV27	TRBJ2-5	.	TGTGCCAGCTCTCCTAGTATCGCGCCAGGGACCCAGTACTTC	CASSPSIAPGTQYF
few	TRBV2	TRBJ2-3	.	TGTGCCAGCACCAGCACAGATACGCAGTATTTT	CASTSTDTQYF
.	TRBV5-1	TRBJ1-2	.	TGCGCCAGCAGCTTGGACAGGGCGATCGGCTACACCTTC	CASSLDRAIGYTF
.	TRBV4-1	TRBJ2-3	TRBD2	TGCGCCAGCAGCCAAGAATCTCTAGCGGGATCCACAGATACGCAGTATTTT	CASSQESLAGSTDTQYF
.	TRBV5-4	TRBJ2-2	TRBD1	TGTGCCAGCACCCGGACAGGGTCTAGGAACACCGGGGAGCTGTTTTTT	CASTRTGSRNTGELFF
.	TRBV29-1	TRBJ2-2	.	TGCAGCGTTGCAGGGGCAGCTCGCACCGGGGAGCTGTTTTTT	CSVAGAARTGELFF
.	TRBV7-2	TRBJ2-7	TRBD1	TGTGCCAGCAGCTGGACAGGGGGATACGAGCAGTACTTC	CASSWTGGYEQYF
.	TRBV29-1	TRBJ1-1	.	TGCAGCGCATTCATAGGGATGGGTACTGAAGCTTTCTTT	CSAFIGMGTEAFF
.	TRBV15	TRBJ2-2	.	TGTGCCACCAGCAGATATGGGACAAACACCGGGGAGCTGTTTTTT	CATSRYGTNTGELFF
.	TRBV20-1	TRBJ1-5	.	TGCAATGCAGGGACGGCTTATAGCAATCAGCCCCAGCATTTT	CNAGTAYSNQPQHF
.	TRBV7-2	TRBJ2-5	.	TGTGCCAGCAGCTTAGTTTCTATGGCTAGCTACGAGACCCAGTACTTC	CASSLVSMASYETQYF
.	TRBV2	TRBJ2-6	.	TGTGCCAGCAGTGAACAGGGAACTGGGGCCAACGTCCTGACTTTC	CASSEQGTGANVLTF